Each of the 2 T cell receptor beta chains below was sequenced from the same sample in a study of neurological immune-mediated disorders. TCRdb re-analysed the 5' RACE reads in MiXCR, keeping a single row per CDR3 protein. Among some 60,000 distinct CDR3 sequences listed, around 3.6% were seen once. The sample was PBMCs. Receptors originate from a woman aged 25 to 39 with multiple sclerosis.

This clonotype has at least ten counts. The rearrangement links TRBV3-1 to TRBJ2-7; no clear D gene. CDR3 length equals 14 residues. CDR1 LGHDT and CDR2 YNNKEL come from the germline V gene (reference sequence). The V gene lost 3 bases and the J gene lost 3 bases, with 12 bases spanning the gap. The chain's CDR3 is CASSHTAVSYEQYF. The CDR3 DNA sequence: TGTGCCAGCAGCCATACCGCTGTAAGCTACGAGCAGTACTTC.

This clonotype was detected ten times or more. The chain carries TRBV5-1 and TRBJ2-3; D unclear. The CDR3 runs 14 residues. Trimming shortened V by 4 bases and J by 2 bases, and 11 bases separated the two germline ends. Germline V gene sequence: CDR1 SGHRS, CDR2 YFSETQ. The CDR3 coding sequence is TGCGCCAGCAGCCCCGTGATTGCCACAGATACGCAGTATTTT. This encodes CASSPVIATDTQYF.